A single sample is the source of the 24 T cell receptor beta chains below, sequenced in a study of Graves' ophthalmopathy and Graves' hyperthyroidism. TCR beta CDR3 amplification used RNA transcripts. Second-round multiplex PCR came after a first-round RT-PCR that employed HTBI primers. TCRdb analysed the multiplex PCR reads with MiXCR anew, one entry per CDR3 protein. The sample holds about 400,000 distinct CDR3 sequences, about 18% seen once. Sequenced sample: peripheral blood. The receptors here all came from a young woman with Graves' ophthalmopathy.

The table lists this clonotype with many counts. The chain combines TRBV6-5 with TRBJ2-7; D not certain. Looked up from germline, CDR1 is MNHEY and CDR2 is SVGAGI. The CDR3 sequence is 14 residues long. V gave up 5 bases and J gave up 1 base, with 12 bases separating them. The CDR3 protein is CASSPRMGSYEQYF. CDR3 in DNA: TGTGCCAGCAGTCCGCGTATGGGGTCCTACGAGCAGTACTTC.

There are many counts of this clonotype. The chain has TRBV24-1 and TRBJ1-1; no clear D. Between the trimmed V and J ends, which lost 1 base and 9 bases, there was a span of 8 bases. This CDR3 has 12 amino acids. The germline CDR1 and CDR2 sequences are KGHDR and SFDVKD. The DNA of the CDR3 is TGTGCCACCAGTGATTTAAGGGAGAAAGCTTTCTTT. As protein: CATSDLREKAFF.

This clonotype was recorded many times. The rearrangement joins TRBV24-1 to TRBJ2-2, with TRBD1 identical over 7 bases. Per germline, CDR1 KGHDR and CDR2 SFDVKD. With V trimmed by 4 bases and J by 3 bases, 7 bases remained unmatched. The CDR3 sequence is 16 residues long. The CDR3 DNA follows: TGTGCCACCAGTGAGGTGGGACAGTCGGACACCGGGGAGCTGTTTTTT. Its protein product is CATSEVGQSDTGELFF.

This clonotype was observed at least ten times. In DNA, the CDR3 is TGTGCCAGCAGTTTAGCGTGGAGGGGGACGGAGGGCTACACCTTC. This codes for CASSLAWRGTEGYTF. V is TRBV12-3 or TRBV12-4 and J is TRBJ1-2; a weak D match, TRBD1 (6 bases). Trimming pared 0 bases from V and 8 bases from J, leaving 16 bases between. This CDR3 is 15 amino acids long.

This clonotype has a count of ten or more. The V call is TRBV6-2 or TRBV6-3, the J call TRBJ2-5; no firm D call. Germline V gene lookup returns CDR1 MNHEY and CDR2 SVGEGT. This CDR3 contains 14 residues. V was cut by 6 bases and J by 2 bases, with 13 bases left in between. CDR3 in amino acids: CASSYPPGQETQYF. CDR3 nucleotides: TGTGCCAGCAGCTACCCTCCTGGGCAAGAGACCCAGTACTTC.

The table lists this clonotype with many counts. V gene TRBV6-5 combines with J gene TRBJ2-5, with TRBD1 matching over 10 bases. J gave up 2 bases and V 4 bases, and 7 bases lay outside the gene matches. Germline CDR1 reads MNHEY; CDR2 reads SVGAGI. The CDR3 is 16 residues long. CDR3 loop: CASSWDRGGWQETQYF. The CDR3 coding sequence is TGTGCCAGCAGTTGGGACAGGGGAGGGTGGCAAGAGACCCAGTACTTC.

V is TRBV24-1 and J is TRBJ2-2; the D gene is possibly TRBD1 (6 bases). The germline V gene has CDR1 KGHDR and CDR2 SFDVKD. The CDR3 runs to 15 residues. The ends were cut back, 7 bases at V and 2 bases at J, with 13 bases in the middle. CDR3 nucleotide sequence: TGTGCCACCAGGGGTAAGACAGGAAACACCGGGGAGCTGTTTTTT. It yields the protein CATRGKTGNTGELFF.

Many counts were recorded for this clonotype. V and J are TRBV14 and TRBJ1-2, with 7 positions matching TRBD1. The V and J ends lost 4 bases and 0 bases, in that order; junction bases with no gene match: 8. In germline, CDR1 is SGHDN, CDR2 FVKESK. This CDR3 spans 16 amino acids. The CDR3 DNA is TGTGCCAGCAGCCGTCGACAGGGCAATACTAACTATGGCTACACCTTC. Translated, it gives CASSRRQGNTNYGYTF.

The chain recombines TRBV19 with TRBJ1-5; D unclear. Trimming stripped 1 base from V and 7 bases from J, with 5 bases between. From germline, CDR1 is LNHDA and CDR2 SQIVND (reference sequence). The CDR3 contains 12 residues. The chain's CDR3 is CASSIVGQPQHF. Here the CDR3 DNA reads TGTGCCAGTAGTATAGTGGGCCAGCCCCAGCATTTT. The full variable domain, completed using reference TRBV19 and TRBJ1-5, is DGGITQSPKYLFRKEGQNVTLSCEQNLNHDAMYWYRQDPGQGLRLIYYSQIVNDFQKGDIAEGYSVSREKKESFPLTVTSAQKNPTAFYLCASSIVGQPQHFGDGTRLSIL.

Ten or more counts support this clonotype. The chain uses TRBV28 and TRBJ1-2; D not resolved. Germline V gene data show CDR1 as MDHEN and CDR2 as SYDVKM. The CDR3 sequence is 13 residues long. The ends were cut back, 8 bases at V and 0 bases at J, with 10 bases in the middle. The CDR3 is CASERLPNYGYTF. The CDR3 nucleotides are TGTGCCAGCGAGAGGTTACCTAACTATGGCTACACCTTC.

At least ten counts were recorded for this clonotype. This chain connects TRBV5-1 to TRBJ2-6; possibly TRBD1 for D (5 bases). Germline V lookup: CDR1 SGHRS, CDR2 YFSETQ. V gave up 2 bases and J gave up 0 bases, with 9 bases separating them. This CDR3 has 16 amino acids. The CDR3 nucleotides are TGCGCCAGCAGCTTACCCGACAGCTCTGGGGCCAACGTCCTGACTTTC. It is translated as CASSLPDSSGANVLTF.

This clonotype was seen many times. This rearrangement joins TRBV28 to TRBJ2-7, with D hard to call. Germline loops: CDR1 MDHEN, CDR2 SYDVKM. V was clipped by 1 base and J by 0 bases, with 13 bases between them. This CDR3 region has 16 residues. The DNA of the CDR3 is TGTGCCAGCAGTTTATATCTTGGCAGCAGCTCCTACGAGCAGTACTTC. This encodes CASSLYLGSSSYEQYF.

This clonotype was picked up many times. The chain has TRBV6-5 and TRBJ1-2, with D hard to call. The CDR3 totals 14 residues. V was pared by 4 bases and J by 4 bases, with 13 bases between. Germline CDR1 MNHEY, CDR2 SVGAGI. CDR3 coding DNA: TGTGCCAGCAGTTCCCAAGGATGGAGCTATGGCTACACCTTC. Amino acids: CASSSQGWSYGYTF.

This clonotype was found many times. The V and J genes are TRBV18 and TRBJ1-5; TRBD1 agrees at 8 bases. Germline V gene data show CDR1 as KGHSH and CDR2 as LQKENI. The CDR3 loop spans 12 amino acids. The V gene end was trimmed by 11 bases and the J gene end by 10 bases; junction bases not matched to a gene: 10. DNA for the CDR3: TGTGCCTCGGGACAGGCTAATGGACCCCAGCATTTT. This translates into CASGQANGPQHF.

This chain connects TRBV6-5 to TRBJ2-7; 8 nucleotides agree with TRBD1. The junction had 5 bases not matched to a gene; V was cut back by 2 bases and J by 5 bases. Germline V gene lookup returns CDR1 MNHEY and CDR2 SVGAGI. The CDR3 spans 14 residues. The DNA of the CDR3 is TGTGCCAGCAGTTACCGGACAGGGTACAACGAGCAGTACTTC. Its protein product is CASSYRTGYNEQYF.

Only one count was recorded for this clonotype. At one end, the junction sequence differs from germline, possibly due to a read error. The chain is built from TRBV28 and TRBJ1-1; TRBD1 is a possible D gene (6 bases). This CDR3 region has 16 residues. Germline V lookup: CDR1 MDHEN, CDR2 SYDVKM. The CDR3 region is CASSPVKQGVYTEALF. The CDR3 DNA is TGTGCCAGCAGTCCGGTGAAACAGGGAGTCTACACTGAAGCTCTCTTT. Combining the CDR3 with reference TRBV28 and TRBJ1-1 gives the whole variable domain DVKVTQSSRYLVKRTGEKVFLECVQDMDHENMFWYRQDPGLGLRLIYFSYDVKMKEKGDIPEGYSVSREKKERFSLILESASTNQTSMYLCASSPVKQGVYTEALFGQGTRLTVV.

The rearrangement uses TRBV12-3 or TRBV12-4 and TRBJ1-2; D may be TRBD1 (5 bases). Between the trimmed V and J ends, which lost 5 bases and 5 bases, there was a span of 18 bases. The CDR3 runs 15 residues. The CDR3 here is CASSPGPRVGYGYTF. The CDR3 DNA sequence: TGTGCCAGCAGTCCAGGTCCCAGGGTGGGGTATGGCTACACCTTC.

This clonotype was found many times. The junction shows a germline mismatch at one end, possibly a read error. The rearrangement links TRBV28 to TRBJ2-7, with D perhaps matching TRBD1 (6 bases). The germline CDR1 and CDR2 sequences are MDHEN and SYDVKM. The CDR3 consists of 16 residues. The CDR3, as DNA: TGTGCCAGCAGTTTGTGGGACACCCTTACAACCTACGAGCAGCACTTC. Translated, it gives CASSLWDTLTTYEQHF.

This clonotype was recorded once. The rearrangement uses TRBV6-2 or TRBV6-3 and TRBJ2-5, with 8 positions matching TRBD2. CDR1 MNHEY and CDR2 SVGEGT come from the germline V gene. J was trimmed by 5 bases and V by 0 bases; bases with no gene match: 8. CDR3 length equals 16 residues. DNA of the CDR3: TGTGCCAGCAGTTACTCGAAGGCGGGAGGACCCGAGACCCAGTACTTC. Protein: CASSYSKAGGPETQYF.

This clonotype was seen many times. The chain couples TRBV4-2 to TRBJ2-2; perhaps TRBD1 as D (6 bases). The germline CDR1 and CDR2 sequences are LGHNA and YNFKEQ. Trimming took off 1 base at V and 4 bases at J, with 10 bases between the two ends. The CDR3 sequence is 15 residues long. The CDR3 DNA reads TGTGCCAGCAGCCAAGTTAGGGGGAGCACCGGGGAGCTGTTTTTT. It translates to CASSQVRGSTGELFF.

This clonotype was seen many times. The chain links TRBV12-3 or TRBV12-4 to TRBJ2-5; weak D call: TRBD2 (7 bases). Trimming removed 4 bases from V and 1 base from J, with 16 bases in between. This CDR3 region has 16 residues. In nucleotides, the CDR3 is TGTGCCAGCAGTTCCAGGGTTGGGGGGGCCCAAGAGACCCAGTACTTC. It specifies CASSSRVGGAQETQYF.

This clonotype was picked up many times. CDR3 DNA: TGCAGGGCGGAGGGAGAACTGGACTATGGCTACACCTTC. Translation gives CRAEGELDYGYTF. The chain uses TRBV20-1 and TRBJ1-2, with D unclear. CDR1 and CDR2 from the germline V gene are DFQATT and SNEGSKA (reference sequence). The CDR3 has 13 amino acids.

The chain carries TRBV6-1 and TRBJ2-7, with D possibly matching TRBD1 (7 bases). The V and J ends lost 10 bases and 5 bases respectively, with 18 bases between them. Germline V gene data show CDR1 as MNHNS and CDR2 as SASEGT. CDR3 length equals 13 residues. CDR3 in amino acids: CATPEQGRNEQYF. CDR3 sequence (DNA): TGTGCCACCCCTGAACAGGGGAGGAACGAGCAGTACTTC.

This clonotype was detected ten times or more. The chain has TRBV6-5 and TRBJ2-7, with D tentatively TRBD1 (5 bases). CDR3 length: 14 residues. In germline, CDR1 is MNHEY, CDR2 SVGAGI. V was shortened by 6 bases and J by 3 bases, with 15 bases between the two germline ends. The CDR3 loop reads CASSVPRTGYEQYF. The DNA of the CDR3 is TGTGCCAGCAGCGTCCCCCGAACAGGCTACGAGCAGTACTTC.